This T cell receptor beta chain was documented in a study of control samples from healthy donors and cancer patients. CDR1 and CDR2 (germline): MNHEY, SMNVEV (reference sequence). This CDR3 has 17 residues. V lost 6 bases and J 3 bases, leaving 24 bases between the germline ends. Generated by immunoSEQ multiplex PCR, the TCRdb table keeps only in-frame clones and is missing some. The sample yields about 160,000 clones, approximately 90% seen once. Only one count was recorded for this clone. This receptor was identified in a man between 25 and 39 years old in good health. Material for sequencing was blood. V gene TRBV27 combines with J gene TRBJ2-7; possibly TRBD1 or TRBD2 for D (9 bases each). The CDR3 nucleotides read TGTGCCAGCAGACGGACAGGGGTTGCGGGAGGGAACTACGAGCAGTACTTC. Its translation is CASRRTGVAGGNYEQYF.